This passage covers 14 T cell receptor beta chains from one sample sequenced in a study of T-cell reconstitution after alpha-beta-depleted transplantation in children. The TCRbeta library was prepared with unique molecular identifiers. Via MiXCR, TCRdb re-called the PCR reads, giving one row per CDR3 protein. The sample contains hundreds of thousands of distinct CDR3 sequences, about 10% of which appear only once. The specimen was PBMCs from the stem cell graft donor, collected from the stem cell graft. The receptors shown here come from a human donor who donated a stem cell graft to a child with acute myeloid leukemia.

CDR3 nucleotide sequence: TGTGCCAGCAGCTTAAGTGGCGGGAGGTCCTCCTACGAGCAGTACTTC. Translation gives CASSLSGGRSSYEQYF. The chain employs TRBV7-2 and TRBJ2-7; 8 nucleotides agree with TRBD2. This CDR3 contains 16 residues. V trimming: 2 bases; J trimming: 0 bases; junction bases outside the gene matches: 6. In germline, CDR1 is SGHTA, CDR2 FQGNSA. Full variable domain (rest looked up from reference TRBV7-2 and TRBJ2-7): GAGVSQSPSNKVTEKGKDVELRCDPISGHTALYWYRQSLGQGLEFLIYFQGNSAPDKSGLPSDRFSAERTGGSVSTLTIQRTQQEDSAVYLCASSLSGGRSSYEQYFGPGTRLTVT.

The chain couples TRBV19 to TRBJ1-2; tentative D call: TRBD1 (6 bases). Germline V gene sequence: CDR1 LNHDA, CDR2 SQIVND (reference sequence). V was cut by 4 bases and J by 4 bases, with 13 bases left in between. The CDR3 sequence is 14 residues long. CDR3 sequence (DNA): TGTGCCAGTAGTACAAACAGGGACTCCTATGGCTACACCTTC. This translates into CASSTNRDSYGYTF.

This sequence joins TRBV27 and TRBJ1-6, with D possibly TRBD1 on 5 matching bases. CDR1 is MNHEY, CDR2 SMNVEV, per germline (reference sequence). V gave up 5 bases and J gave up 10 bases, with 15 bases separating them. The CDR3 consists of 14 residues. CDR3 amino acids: CASSEGAHGSPLHF. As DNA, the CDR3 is TGTGCCAGCAGTGAAGGGGCGCATGGGTCACCCCTCCACTTT.

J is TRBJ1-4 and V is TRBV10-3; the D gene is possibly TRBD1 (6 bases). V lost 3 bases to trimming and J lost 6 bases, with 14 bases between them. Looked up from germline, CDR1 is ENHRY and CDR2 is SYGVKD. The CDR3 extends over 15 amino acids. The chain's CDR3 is CAISDRAGVDEKLFF. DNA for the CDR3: TGTGCCATCAGTGATCGGGCAGGGGTCGATGAAAAACTGTTTTTT.

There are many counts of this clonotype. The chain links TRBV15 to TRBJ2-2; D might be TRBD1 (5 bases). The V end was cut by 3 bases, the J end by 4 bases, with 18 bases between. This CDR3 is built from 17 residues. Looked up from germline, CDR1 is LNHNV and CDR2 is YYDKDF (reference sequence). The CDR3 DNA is TGTGCCACCAGCAGGGTTGGATCAGGGTCGGTCACCGGGGAGCTGTTTTTT. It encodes CATSRVGSGSVTGELFF.

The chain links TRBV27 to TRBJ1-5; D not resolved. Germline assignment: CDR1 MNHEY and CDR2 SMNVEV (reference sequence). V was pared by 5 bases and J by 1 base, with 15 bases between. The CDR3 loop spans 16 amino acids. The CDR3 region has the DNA TGTGCCAGCAGTCTCTTTTCTGACTCAAGCAATCAGCCCCAGCATTTT. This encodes CASSLFSDSSNQPQHF.

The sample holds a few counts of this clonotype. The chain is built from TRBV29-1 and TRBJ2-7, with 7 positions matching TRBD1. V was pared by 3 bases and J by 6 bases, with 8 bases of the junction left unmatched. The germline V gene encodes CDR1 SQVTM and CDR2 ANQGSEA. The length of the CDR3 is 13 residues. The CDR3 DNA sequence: TGCAGCGTTGAGCTTGAGGGGGCGGGCGAGCAGTACTTC. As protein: CSVELEGAGEQYF.

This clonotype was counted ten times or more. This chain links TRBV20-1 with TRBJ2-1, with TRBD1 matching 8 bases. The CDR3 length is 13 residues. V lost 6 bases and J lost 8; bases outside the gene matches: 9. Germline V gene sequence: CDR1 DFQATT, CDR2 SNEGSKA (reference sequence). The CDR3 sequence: CSAHWQGADEQFF. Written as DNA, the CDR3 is TGCAGTGCCCATTGGCAGGGGGCAGATGAGCAGTTCTTC.

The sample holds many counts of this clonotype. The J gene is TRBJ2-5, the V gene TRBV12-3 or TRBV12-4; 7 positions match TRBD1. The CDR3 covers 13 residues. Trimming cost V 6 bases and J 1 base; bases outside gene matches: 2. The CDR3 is CASSDRAQETQYF. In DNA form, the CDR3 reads TGTGCCAGCAGCGACAGGGCCCAAGAGACCCAGTACTTC.

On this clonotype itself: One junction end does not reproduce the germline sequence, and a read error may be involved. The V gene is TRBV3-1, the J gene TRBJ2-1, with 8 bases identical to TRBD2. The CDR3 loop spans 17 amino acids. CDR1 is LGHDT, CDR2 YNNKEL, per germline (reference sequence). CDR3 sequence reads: CACSLSRAGVLYNEQFF. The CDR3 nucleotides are TGTGCCTGCAGCCTGAGTAGAGCGGGAGTGCTCTACAATGAGCAGTTCTTC.

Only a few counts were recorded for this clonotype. As DNA, the CDR3 is TGTGCCAGCACCCGAACTAGTCCCCATGAGCAGTTCTTC. This sequence encodes CASTRTSPHEQFF. J is TRBJ2-1 and V is TRBV6-2 or TRBV6-3, with a tentative D call TRBD2 (5 bases). CDR1 and CDR2 from the germline V gene are MNHEY and SVGEGT. V lost 7 bases and J 8 bases, leaving 15 bases between the germline ends. The CDR3 runs 13 residues.

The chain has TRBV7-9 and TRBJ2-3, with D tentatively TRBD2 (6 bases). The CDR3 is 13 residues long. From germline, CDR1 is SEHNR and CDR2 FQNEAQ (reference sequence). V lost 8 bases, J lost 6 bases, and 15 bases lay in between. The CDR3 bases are TGTGCCAGCCAGAATAGCGCGGGGGATACGCAGTATTTT. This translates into CASQNSAGDTQYF. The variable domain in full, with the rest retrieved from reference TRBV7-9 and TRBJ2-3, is DTGVSQNPRHKITKRGQNVTFRCDPISEHNRLYWYRQTLGQGPEFLTYFQNEAQLEKSRLLSDRFSAERPKGSFSTLEIQRTEQGDSAMYLCASQNSAGDTQYFGPGTRLTVL.

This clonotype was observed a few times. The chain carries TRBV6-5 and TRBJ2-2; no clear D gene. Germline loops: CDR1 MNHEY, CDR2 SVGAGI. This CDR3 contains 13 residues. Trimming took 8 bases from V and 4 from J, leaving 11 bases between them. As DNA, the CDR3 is TGTGCCAGCGGTACTGGTCTCACCGGGGAGCTGTTTTTT. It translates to CASGTGLTGELFF.

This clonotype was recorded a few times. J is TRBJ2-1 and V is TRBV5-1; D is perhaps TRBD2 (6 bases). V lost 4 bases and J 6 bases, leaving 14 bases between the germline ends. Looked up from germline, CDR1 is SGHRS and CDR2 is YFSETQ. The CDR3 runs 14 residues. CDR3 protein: CASSAGKQGNEQFF. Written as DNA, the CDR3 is TGCGCCAGCAGCGCGGGGAAGCAGGGCAATGAGCAGTTCTTC. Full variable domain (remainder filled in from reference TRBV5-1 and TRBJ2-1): KAGVTQTPRYLIKTRGQQVTLSCSPISGHRSVSWYQQTPGQGLQFLFEYFSETQRNKGNFPGRFSGRQFSNSRSEMNVSTLELGDSALYLCASSAGKQGNEQFFGPGTRLTVL.